Listed below are T cell receptor beta chains from one sample, sequenced in a study of Tregs in tolerant kidney transplant recipients. Assay: immunoSEQ multiplex PCR; the TCRdb copy retains only in-frame clones and omits some. Of tens of thousands of clones in the sample, about 89% were seen once. The sequencing sample was made of Tregs from blood. These receptors all come from a human donor in good health. Both conserved end residues are part of each CDR3. The order of the fields is CDR3 protein, J gene, V gene.

CDR3 protein: CASSLGYRGFAGYEQYF
J gene: TRBJ2-7
V gene: TRBV5-1

CDR3 protein: CASSVGDSRTNTEAFF
J gene: TRBJ1-1
V gene: TRBV9

CDR3 protein: CASSFLRGGTEAFF
J gene: TRBJ1-1
V gene: TRBV11-2

CDR3 protein: CASSAQVGGYGYTF
J gene: TRBJ1-2
V gene: TRBV7-2

CDR3 protein: CASSLDRENTEAFF
J gene: TRBJ1-1
V gene: TRBV5-1

CDR3 protein: CASRITGVAGYTF
J gene: TRBJ1-2
V gene: TRBV6-5

CDR3 protein: CASSGTFRGNTGELFF
J gene: TRBJ2-2
V gene: TRBV11-2

CDR3 protein: CASSFLNRGDYEQYF
J gene: TRBJ2-7
V gene: TRBV5-1

CDR3 protein: CAWSGAPRGRGPQHF
J gene: TRBJ1-5
V gene: TRBV30

CDR3 protein: CSARDRFEAFF
J gene: TRBJ1-1
V gene: TRBV20-1

CDR3 protein: CASSLLGGTGGRDTQYF
J gene: TRBJ2-3
V gene: TRBV7-9

CDR3 protein: CASSPPGTGGSGYTF
J gene: TRBJ1-2
V gene: TRBV28

CDR3 protein: CASSGWTGAYEQYF
J gene: TRBJ2-7
V gene: TRBV6-5

CDR3 protein: CASRGKGAQNTEAFF
J gene: TRBJ1-1
V gene: TRBV2

CDR3 protein: CASSPGTSGFTGELFF
J gene: TRBJ2-2
V gene: TRBV5-6

CDR3 protein: CAWSVLGPPGELFF
J gene: TRBJ2-2
V gene: TRBV30

CDR3 protein: CASTPSQETQYF
J gene: TRBJ2-5
V gene: TRBV18

CDR3 protein: CASSATKGQRTYGYTF
J gene: TRBJ1-2
V gene: TRBV19

CDR3 protein: CASSRISSEQFF
J gene: TRBJ2-1
V gene: TRBV11-2

CDR3 protein: CASSRGLGAQYF
J gene: TRBJ2-5
V gene: TRBV25-1

CDR3 protein: CASSAPGKQYF
J gene: TRBJ2-7
V gene: TRBV6-5

CDR3 protein: CASSEGQGRGKLFF
J gene: TRBJ1-4
V gene: TRBV6-1

CDR3 protein: CASSFQGSGYTF
J gene: TRBJ1-2
V gene: TRBV7-9

CDR3 protein: CSSLEVSEQFF
J gene: TRBJ2-1
V gene: TRBV29-1

CDR3 protein: CASSPGEGAEAFF
J gene: TRBJ1-1
V gene: TRBV18

CDR3 protein: CASSPTSGANYNEQFF
J gene: TRBJ2-1
V gene: TRBV27

CDR3 protein: CASSWGQGKNIQYF
J gene: TRBJ2-4
V gene: TRBV27

CDR3 protein: CASSPGGFADTEAFF
J gene: TRBJ1-1
V gene: TRBV5-1

CDR3 protein: CASSSLAFNQPQHF
J gene: TRBJ1-5
V gene: TRBV11-2

CDR3 protein: CASSFRGPQTEAFF
J gene: TRBJ1-1
V gene: TRBV6-1

CDR3 protein: CASSPLGGAGGTEAFF
J gene: TRBJ1-1
V gene: TRBV18

CDR3 protein: CASSLPDLYGYTF
J gene: TRBJ1-2
V gene: TRBV5-1

CDR3 protein: CASSPGTAYGYTF
J gene: TRBJ1-2
V gene: TRBV18

CDR3 protein: CASSLEGTVKRRGYGYTF
J gene: TRBJ1-2
V gene: TRBV5-6

CDR3 protein: CASWGGYGSEQYF
J gene: TRBJ2-7
V gene: TRBV7-9

CDR3 protein: CASSEVGGAAF
J gene: TRBJ2-7
V gene: TRBV6-1

CDR3 protein: CASKGQGTYEQYF
J gene: TRBJ2-7
V gene: TRBV19

CDR3 protein: CASSYESGGAREKLFF
J gene: TRBJ1-4
V gene: TRBV6-5

CDR3 protein: CACRDTNTGELFF
J gene: TRBJ2-2
V gene: TRBV2

CDR3 protein: CASSYFRRDTGGNTIYF
J gene: TRBJ1-3
V gene: TRBV5-5

CDR3 protein: CASSPGEARGYTF
J gene: TRBJ1-2
V gene: TRBV18

CDR3 protein: CASGFGTVYGYTF
J gene: TRBJ1-2
V gene: TRBV12-5

CDR3 protein: CASSLGGNSPLHF
J gene: TRBJ1-6
V gene: TRBV5-1

CDR3 protein: CASSSGGLAGLETQYF
J gene: TRBJ2-5
V gene: TRBV6-5

CDR3 protein: CASSEVEGPGNTEAFF
J gene: TRBJ1-1
V gene: TRBV2

CDR3 protein: CASSVWGQGDNEQFF
J gene: TRBJ2-1
V gene: TRBV5-1

CDR3 protein: CASSALAGGARDTQYF
J gene: TRBJ2-3
V gene: TRBV6-1

CDR3 protein: CASSQGGGRGNQPQHF
J gene: TRBJ1-5
V gene: TRBV4-1

CDR3 protein: CASSPRGGTYSPLHF
J gene: TRBJ1-6
V gene: TRBV18

CDR3 protein: CASSLRTGGNTEAFF
J gene: TRBJ1-1
V gene: TRBV6-5

CDR3 protein: CASNRVEYEQYF
J gene: -
V gene: TRBV7-9